This T cell receptor beta chain derives from a study of CXCR3-negative and CXCR3-positive naive CD8 T cells. Study outcomes and limitations: Naive subsets had comparable surface CD5; TCR strength was inferred from TRB CDR3 properties. TRB CDR3s of CXCR3-positive naive cells were more hydrophobic than those of CXCR3-negative naive cells. Diversity in memory CD8+ cells fell much lower than the comparably high levels seen in both naive subsets. After cryopreservation, CXCR3 expression dropped partially; most assays used fresh PBMCs.

This clonotype ranks as medium-sized (0.01 to 0.1%) in terms of frequency. Its cognate antigen is unknown. The libraries of TRB cDNA were constructed through 5' RACE using UMI labels. Following a re-call of the 5' RACE reads, TCRdb has one entry per CDR3 protein and lacks DNA. The sample table includes over 8,000 distinct CDR3 sequences. This CDR3 spans 17 amino acids. Germline values: CDR1 MNHNY, CDR2 SVGAGI (reference sequence). The sequence derives from a human donor in good health. Some clones in this sample may be carry-over from other donors' samples. This chain uses TRBV6-6 with TRBJ2-3; absent DNA, TCRdb's TRBD1 call cannot be checked. The sample consisted of naive CXCR3- CD8+ T cells from blood. As to subset: CD45RO-CCR7+CD27+CD95- naive CD8+ T cells lacking CXCR3 (TNR3-). CDR3 region: CASSWTGTSSSTDTQYF.